These 9 T cell receptor beta chains were all obtained from the same sample, sequenced in a study of T cell responses to AZD1222 COVID-19 vaccine. Profiled with immunoSEQ multiplex PCR; TCRdb holds only in-frame clones, not every one. The sample lists 130,000 or so clones, about 90% seen once, with almost 5.5% in the top ten. This material consisted of peripheral blood, taken on day 0 of AZD1222 vaccination. The source is an adult in good health.

The rearrangement uses TRBV5-5 and TRBJ1-4, with no clear D. With 0 bases removed from V and 1 base from J, the gap between germline ends came to 10 bases. The CDR3 is 16 amino acids. Germline CDR1 is SGHKS and CDR2 is YYEKEE (reference sequence). CDR3 coding DNA: TGTGCCAGCAGCTTGGGTGCGCACGGAACTAATGAAAAACTGTTTTTT. It specifies CASSLGAHGTNEKLFF.

The gene calls are TRBV19 and TRBJ1-3; D may be TRBD1 (6 bases). This CDR3 spans 15 amino acids. CDR1 and CDR2 (germline): LNHDA, SQIVND (reference sequence). The ends were cut back, 5 bases at V and 2 bases at J, with 13 bases in the middle. The CDR3 reads CASSARTVPGNTIYF. For the CDR3, the DNA is TGTGCCAGTAGTGCAAGGACAGTACCTGGAAACACCATATATTTT.

The chain links TRBV3-1 (or the pseudogene TRBV3-2) to TRBJ2-7; the match to TRBD1 covers 10 bases. The germline CDR1 and CDR2 sequences are LGHDT and YNNKEL (reference sequence). V dropped 0 bases and J dropped 8; count of bases not matched to a gene: 4. This CDR3 has 14 amino acids. In nucleotides, the CDR3 is TGTGCCAGCAGCCAAGAGGAGACAGGGGGCAAGCAGTACTTC. Residues: CASSQEETGGKQYF.

The chain joins TRBV6-5 to TRBJ1-1; 7 positions agree with TRBD1. The CDR3 totals 14 residues. V was clipped by 7 bases and J by 5 bases; unmatched bases: 10. Germline lookup yields CDR1 MNHEY and CDR2 SVGAGI. CDR3 in DNA: TGTGCCAGCACCTCGGACAGGCAGGGGACTGAAGCTTTCTTT. This gives the protein CASTSDRQGTEAFF.

V usage is TRBV11-2 and J usage is TRBJ2-7; 11 positions match TRBD1. Germline loops: CDR1 SGHAT, CDR2 FQNNGV. Losses at the gene ends were 6 bases for V and 6 bases for J; bases not matched to a gene: 7. The CDR3 spans 14 residues. The CDR3 coding sequence is TGTGCCAGCAGGATCCCGGGACAGGGGGGCGAGCAGTACTTC. Its translation is CASRIPGQGGEQYF.

J is TRBJ2-1 and V is TRBV5-1; TRBD1 agrees at 7 bases. V trimming: 4 bases; J trimming: 3 bases; junction bases outside the gene matches: 7. The CDR3 spans 15 residues. Germline V gene lookup returns CDR1 SGHRS and CDR2 YFSETQ. The CDR3 bases are TGCGCCAGCAGCATTCCGGGACAGTACTACAATGAGCAGTTCTTC. Amino acids: CASSIPGQYYNEQFF.

This rearrangement joins TRBV3-1 (or the pseudogene TRBV3-2) to TRBJ2-5; D may be TRBD1 (6 bases). Trimming cost V 4 bases and J 2 bases, with 14 bases left between them. The CDR3 has 15 amino acids. The germline CDR1 and CDR2 sequences are LGHDT and YNNKEL (reference sequence). The chain's CDR3 is CASSPGTGRQETQYF. DNA of the CDR3: TGTGCCAGCAGCCCAGGAACAGGGCGGCAAGAGACCCAGTACTTC.

The rearrangement uses TRBV21-1 and TRBJ1-5. TRBV21-1 is given as a pseudogene. CDR3 length equals 17 residues. The CDR3 spells CASKEESGEHGNQPQHF. CDR3 DNA sequence: TGTGCCAGCAAAGAGGAGTCGGGGGAGCATGGCAATCAGCCCCAGCATTTT.

The sample holds one count of this clone. The rearrangement uses TRBV11-2 and TRBJ2-7; no clear D gene. Deletions cut 5 bases from V and 5 bases from J, with 13 bases between. This CDR3 spans 13 amino acids. Per the germline V gene, CDR1 is SGHAT and CDR2 is FQNNGV. The CDR3 protein is CASSTTFKDEQYF. DNA for the CDR3: TGTGCCAGCAGCACAACCTTTAAGGACGAGCAGTACTTC.